The 26 T cell receptor beta chains below come from one sample, sequenced in a study of blood T cell repertoires in COVID-19. Only in-frame clones appear in the TCRdb table, and some are missing; sequencing was by immunoSEQ multiplex PCR. The top ten clones hold about 7.8% of a sample with around 210,000 clones, approximately 84% of them seen once. Input material: peripheral blood. Receptors were obtained from a woman older than 75 with COVID-19, enrolled during active disease.

The chain uses TRBV14 and TRBJ1-6; D gene uncertain. V was clipped by 3 bases and J by 10 bases, with 13 bases between them. Germline V CDR1 and CDR2: SGHDN, FVKESK. The CDR3 loop spans 14 amino acids. The CDR3 protein is CASSQTRLGSPLHF. In DNA form, the CDR3 reads TGTGCCAGCAGCCAGACAAGATTGGGCTCACCCCTCCACTTT.

This clone was observed a single time. The V gene is TRBV29-1, the J gene TRBJ1-2, with TRBD1 matching 12 bases. V lost 6 bases and J lost 7; bases outside the gene matches: 9. Germline V CDR1 and CDR2: SQVTM, ANQGSEA. The CDR3 sequence is 14 residues long. This CDR3 reads CSVPRGGQGAGYTF. In DNA form, the CDR3 reads TGCAGCGTCCCTAGGGGGGGACAGGGGGCTGGCTACACCTTC. The complete variable domain, with remaining parts taken from reference TRBV29-1 and TRBJ1-2, reads SAVISQKPSRDICQRGTSLTIQCQVDSQVTMMFWYRQQPGQSLTLIATANQGSEATYESGFVIDKFPISRPNLTFSTLTVSNMSPEDSSIYLCSVPRGGQGAGYTFGSGTRLTVV.

V is TRBV5-4 and J is TRBJ2-5; D perhaps matches TRBD2 (5 bases). The CDR3 extends over 14 amino acids. Germline V lookup: CDR1 SGHNT, CDR2 YYREEE (reference sequence). Trimming stripped 5 bases from V and 1 base from J, with 12 bases between. The CDR3 loop is CASSSPSTQETQYF. CDR3 DNA: TGTGCCAGCAGTTCCCCTAGCACCCAAGAGACCCAGTACTTC.

This clone was found a few times. This rearrangement joins TRBV7-9 to TRBJ2-7, with 9 bases lining up with TRBD2. CDR3 size: 15 residues. The germline gives CDR1 SEHNR, CDR2 FQNEAQ (reference sequence). V lost 3 bases and J lost 0; bases outside the gene matches: 3. CDR3 region: CASSFVAGASYEQYF. CDR3 coding DNA: TGTGCCAGCAGCTTTGTAGCGGGGGCCTCCTACGAGCAGTACTTC.

The chain combines TRBV19 with TRBJ1-1, with D possibly matching TRBD1 (5 bases). The CDR3 covers 13 residues. V was clipped by 1 base and J by 8 bases, with 11 bases between them. Germline CDR1 is LNHDA and CDR2 is SQIVND (reference sequence). In DNA, the CDR3 is TGTGCCAGTAGTATAGTTCGGGGGGAGGAAGCTTTCTTT. As protein: CASSIVRGEEAFF. The complete variable domain, with remaining parts taken from reference TRBV19 and TRBJ1-1, reads DGGITQSPKYLFRKEGQNVTLSCEQNLNHDAMYWYRQDPGQGLRLIYYSQIVNDFQKGDIAEGYSVSREKKESFPLTVTSAQKNPTAFYLCASSIVRGEEAFFGQGTRLTVV.

V usage is TRBV5-1 and J usage is TRBJ1-1; no clear D gene. V was pared by 6 bases and J by 3 bases, with 15 bases between. CDR3 size: 14 residues. Germline V gives CDR1 SGHRS, CDR2 YFSETQ. The CDR3 loop reads CASIEGGFDTEAFF. CDR3 in DNA: TGCGCCAGCATTGAGGGCGGGTTTGACACTGAAGCTTTCTTT. Using reference TRBV5-1 and TRBJ1-1 for the parts outside the CDR3, the full variable domain is KAGVTQTPRYLIKTRGQQVTLSCSPISGHRSVSWYQQTPGQGLQFLFEYFSETQRNKGNFPGRFSGRQFSNSRSEMNVSTLELGDSALYLCASIEGGFDTEAFFGQGTRLTVV.

CDR3 residues: CASGGNGAGNTIYF. In nucleotides, the CDR3 is TGTGCCAGCGGGGGCAATGGGGCAGGAAACACCATATATTTT. The V and J genes are TRBV7-2 and TRBJ1-3, with D perhaps TRBD1 (6 bases). Trimming stripped 8 bases from V and 4 bases from J, with 15 bases between. This CDR3 has 14 residues. Germline CDR1 reads SGHTA; CDR2 reads FQGNSA.

In this sample, this clone turned up a few times. The V gene is TRBV4-2, the J gene TRBJ2-7; 7 bases are shared with TRBD1. With 4 bases clipped from V and 0 bases from J, the junction kept 0 bases outside the gene matches. Germline V gene sequence: CDR1 LGHNA, CDR2 YNFKEQ. The length of the CDR3 is 13 residues. CDR3 sequence (DNA): TGTGCCAGCAGCCGGGACAGCTCCTACGAGCAGTACTTC. Its translation is CASSRDSSYEQYF.

Written as DNA, the CDR3 is TGCGCCAGCAGCCAGGACCGGGACAGGGGTCAAGAGACCCAGTACTTC. The encoded protein is CASSQDRDRGQETQYF. The chain links TRBV4-1 to TRBJ2-5; 10 bases line up with TRBD1. V shed 3 bases, J shed 2 bases, and the junction held 6 bases outside the gene matches. CDR3 size: 16 residues. Germline V gene lookup returns CDR1 MGHRA and CDR2 YSYEKL.

The CDR3 is CASSQDVRETEAFF. Here the CDR3 DNA reads TGTGCCAGCAGCCAAGACGTGCGGGAGACTGAAGCTTTCTTT. J is TRBJ1-1 and V is TRBV3-1 (or the pseudogene TRBV3-2); D gene uncertain. Trimming removed 0 bases at V and 5 bases at J, with 10 bases between. Germline V gene data show CDR1 as LGHDT and CDR2 as YNNKEL (reference sequence). The CDR3 sequence is 14 residues long.

This chain uses TRBV12-3 or TRBV12-4 with TRBJ2-5, with D possibly matching TRBD2 (5 bases). Trimming stripped 2 bases from V and 7 bases from J, with 8 bases between. This CDR3 has 12 amino acids. CDR3 nucleotides: TGTGCCAGCAGTTTAAGTCGGGGGACCCAGTACTTC. This translates into CASSLSRGTQYF.

This sequence joins TRBV5-4 and TRBJ1-6; D may be TRBD1 (6 bases). Between the trimmed V and J ends, which lost 5 bases and 8 bases, there was a span of 14 bases. The germline V gene encodes CDR1 SGHNT and CDR2 YYREEE (reference sequence). The CDR3 consists of 14 residues. CDR3 bases: TGTGCCAGCAGGTGGGGCAAGGGGGATTCACCCCTCCACTTT. Its protein product is CASRWGKGDSPLHF.

This clone turned up a few times. This chain joins TRBV4-1 and TRBJ2-1, with D possibly being TRBD2 (6 bases). V was pared by 0 bases and J by 3 bases, with 21 bases between. Per the germline V gene, CDR1 is MGHRA and CDR2 is YSYEKL. CDR3 size: 19 residues. The CDR3, as DNA: TGCGCCAGCAGCCAAGAGTGGGGCGGAAGGGACTGGAACTACAATGAGCAGTTCTTC. Translated: CASSQEWGGRDWNYNEQFF.

The V gene is TRBV18, the J gene TRBJ1-6, with 11 bases identical to TRBD1. In germline, CDR1 is KGHSH, CDR2 LQKENI. Trimming took 3 bases from V and 7 from J; bases not matched to a gene: 8. The CDR3 is 17 residues long. This CDR3 is CASSPGQGARGNSPLHF. The CDR3 nucleotides read TGTGCCAGCTCACCTGGACAGGGGGCGCGCGGCAATTCACCCCTCCACTTT.

This chain joins TRBV18 and TRBJ1-3; perhaps TRBD1 as D (6 bases). Germline CDR1 reads KGHSH; CDR2 reads LQKENI. The CDR3 runs 17 residues. V was clipped by 3 bases and J by 1 base, with 16 bases between them. This CDR3 is CASSPSQGRSSGNTIYF. For the CDR3, the DNA is TGTGCCAGCTCACCCTCACAGGGAAGGTCTTCTGGAAACACCATATATTTT.

This clone was detected once. Here the CDR3 DNA reads TGTGCCAGCAGAAGCCAAAGACAGGGCAATAACTATGGCTACACCTTC. This sequence encodes CASRSQRQGNNYGYTF. The chain recombines TRBV28 with TRBJ1-2; 7 bases map to TRBD1. V gave up 6 bases and J gave up 1 base; unmatched junction bases: 11. Germline V CDR1 and CDR2: MDHEN, SYDVKM. This CDR3 has 16 residues.

This chain connects TRBV5-4 to TRBJ1-1; tentatively, D is TRBD1 (5 bases). Between the trimmed V and J ends, which lost 1 base and 0 bases, there was a span of 7 bases. CDR3 size: 14 residues. Germline-derived CDR1 and CDR2 are SGHNT and YYREEE (reference sequence). CDR3 bases: TGTGCCAGCAGCTTGCGACAGATGAACACTGAAGCTTTCTTT. Protein product: CASSLRQMNTEAFF.

The V call is TRBV6-5, the J call TRBJ1-1, with a possible D match to TRBD1 (6 bases). The CDR3 length is 12 residues. Germline V lookup: CDR1 MNHEY, CDR2 SVGAGI. The V end lost 2 bases, the J end lost 11 bases, and 12 bases lay between the germline ends. The DNA of the CDR3 is TGTGCCAGCAGTTACGCCCGGGGGGCGGCTTTCTTT. It is translated as CASSYARGAAFF.

This chain uses TRBV10-3 with TRBJ1-1; 7 bases line up with TRBD1. This CDR3 is 13 amino acids long. Germline CDR1 reads ENHRY; CDR2 reads SYGVKD. V trimming: 5 bases; J trimming: 4 bases; junction bases outside the gene matches: 4. The CDR3 loop is CAISTQGGTEAFF. The DNA for the CDR3 is TGTGCCATCAGTACCCAGGGGGGCACTGAAGCTTTCTTT.

This rearrangement joins TRBV7-3 to TRBJ2-4; D is unresolved. There are 13 residues in the CDR3. V lost 5 bases to trimming and J lost 6 bases, with 11 bases between them. Germline-derived CDR1 and CDR2 are SGHTA and FQGTGA. The CDR3 DNA follows: TGTGCCAGCAGCCCCCCCTCCGGAAACATTCAGTACTTC. Its translation is CASSPPSGNIQYF.

The chain uses TRBV7-3 and TRBJ2-3; 9 positions match TRBD2. The V gene's germline CDR1 is SGHTA and CDR2 FQGTGA. Trimming cost V 2 bases and J 6 bases; bases outside gene matches: 12. The length of the CDR3 is 17 residues. CDR3 loop: CASSLAGGPSSTDTQYF. Here the CDR3 DNA reads TGTGCCAGCAGCTTAGCGGGGGGGCCCAGTTCCACCGATACGCAGTATTTT.

V gene TRBV2 combines with J gene TRBJ1-5; 7 nucleotides match TRBD1. There are 15 residues in the CDR3. Looked up from germline, CDR1 is SNHLY and CDR2 is FYNNEI. V lost 6 bases to trimming and J lost 4 bases; unmatched junction nucleotides: 9. CDR3 nucleotide sequence: TGTGCCAGCAGGCCTGGGACAGCCGTTAATCAGCCCCAGCATTTT. Encoded protein: CASRPGTAVNQPQHF.

This sequence joins TRBV25-1 and TRBJ2-3, with TRBD2 matching over 9 bases. Germline assignment: CDR1 MGHDK and CDR2 SYGVNS. Trimming cost V 2 bases and J 3 bases; bases outside gene matches: 9. The CDR3 is 17 residues long. CDR3 DNA sequence: TGTGCCAGCAGTGAACGTAAGCGGGAGGCCCTGACAGATACGCAGTATTTT. Protein: CASSERKREALTDTQYF. The whole variable domain, filled in from reference TRBV25-1 and TRBJ2-3, reads EADIYQTPRYLVIGTGKKITLECSQTMGHDKMYWYQQDPGMELHLIHYSYGVNSTEKGDLSSESTVSRIRTEHFPLTLESARPSHTSQYLCASSERKREALTDTQYFGPGTRLTVL.

The chain combines TRBV7-2 with TRBJ2-1, with a possible D match to TRBD2 (7 bases). The CDR3 has 13 amino acids. Trimming removed 6 bases from V and 7 bases from J, with 13 bases in between. CDR1 and CDR2 from the germline V gene are SGHTA and FQGNSA. The CDR3 DNA reads as TGTGCCAGCAGTTCCAGGGGAGGGAATGAGCAGTTCTTC. Translation: CASSSRGGNEQFF.

This clone was detected only once. This chain links TRBV7-2 with TRBJ1-1, with a tentative D call TRBD1 (6 bases). CDR3 length: 15 residues. The ends were cut back, 3 bases at V and 5 bases at J, with 16 bases in the middle. Germline V gene lookup returns CDR1 SGHTA and CDR2 FQGNSA. DNA of the CDR3: TGTGCCAGCAGCTTTCGGGGGGGCTCGGGAACTGAAGCTTTCTTT. Residues: CASSFRGGSGTEAFF.

V is TRBV2 and J is TRBJ2-3; TRBD2 aligns across 14 bases. Unmatched junction bases numbered 17, after V lost 8 bases and J lost 4 bases. CDR3 size: 19 residues. Germline loops: CDR1 SNHLY, CDR2 FYNNEI. CDR3 in DNA: TGTGCCAGCGGAAAGGGACTAGCGGGGGTCAGGACCAGGTCAGATACGCAGTATTTT. Translated, it gives CASGKGLAGVRTRSDTQYF.